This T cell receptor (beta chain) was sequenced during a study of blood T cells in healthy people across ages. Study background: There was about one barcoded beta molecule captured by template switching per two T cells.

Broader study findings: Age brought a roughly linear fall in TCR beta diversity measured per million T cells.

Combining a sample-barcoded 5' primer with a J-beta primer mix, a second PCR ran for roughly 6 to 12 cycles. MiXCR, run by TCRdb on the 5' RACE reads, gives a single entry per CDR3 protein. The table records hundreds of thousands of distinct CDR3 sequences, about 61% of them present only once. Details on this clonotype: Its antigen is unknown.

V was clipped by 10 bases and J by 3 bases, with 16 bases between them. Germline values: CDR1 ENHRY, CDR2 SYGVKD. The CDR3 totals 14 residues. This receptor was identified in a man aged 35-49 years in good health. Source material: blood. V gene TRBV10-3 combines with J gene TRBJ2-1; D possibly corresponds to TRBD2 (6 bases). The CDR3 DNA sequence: TGTGCCACCACGGGACTGGCGTTCTACAATGAGCAGTTCTTC. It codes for CATTGLAFYNEQFF.